The 15 T cell receptor beta chains below were found in one sample sequenced in a study of cytomegalovirus exposure and HLA in healthy donors. Primers for the PCR totalled 60 Vbeta and 13 Jbeta. The method was immunoSEQ multiplex PCR; TCRdb's version includes in-frame clones alone and lacks a portion of them. The table includes 150,000 to 200,000 clones, more than 60% detected once. The sequencing input was PBMCs. These receptors were obtained from a female donor in good health and CMV-seronegative.

This chain links TRBV15 with TRBJ2-5; 9 nucleotides line up with TRBD1. This CDR3 region has 14 residues. Germline-derived CDR1 and CDR2 are LNHNV and YYDKDF (reference sequence). V was pared by 7 bases and J by 4 bases, with 7 bases of the junction left unmatched. The CDR3 nucleotides are TGTGCCACCAAGCGGGACAGGGCTGGAGAGACCCAGTACTTC. Encoded protein: CATKRDRAGETQYF.

The rearrangement links TRBV4-2 to TRBJ2-5, with 11 bases fitting TRBD2. CDR1 and CDR2 (germline): LGHNA, YNFKEQ. With 4 bases clipped from V and 5 bases from J, the junction kept 12 bases outside the gene matches. The CDR3 has 17 amino acids. CDR3 loop: CASSPRTSGSITETQYF. The CDR3 nucleotides read TGTGCCAGCAGCCCTCGGACTAGCGGGTCAATTACGGAGACCCAGTACTTC.

The chain links TRBV30 to TRBJ2-7; perhaps TRBD2 as D (7 bases). Germline V lookup: CDR1 GTSNPN, CDR2 SVGIG (reference sequence). Trimming removed 0 bases from V and 1 base from J, with 10 bases in between. CDR3 size: 14 residues. DNA of the CDR3: TGTGCCTGGAGTGTAGGGGGGGAATCCTACGAGCAGTACTTC. Translation gives CAWSVGGESYEQYF.

The chain links TRBV7-9 to TRBJ2-1, with D maybe TRBD1 (6 bases). CDR3 length equals 14 residues. Germline V gene sequence: CDR1 SEHNR, CDR2 FQNEAQ (reference sequence). Trimming cost V 1 base and J 6 bases, with 10 bases left between them. For the CDR3, the DNA is TGTGCCAGCAGCTTAGGAGGGGGATTCAATGAGCAGTTCTTC. Amino acid sequence: CASSLGGGFNEQFF. Filled out from reference TRBV7-9 and TRBJ2-1, the complete variable domain reads DTGVSQNPRHKITKRGQNVTFRCDPISEHNRLYWYRQTLGQGPEFLTYFQNEAQLEKSRLLSDRFSAERPKGSFSTLEIQRTEQGDSAMYLCASSLGGGFNEQFFGPGTRLTVL.

The chain has TRBV27 and TRBJ2-3; the match to TRBD2 covers 10 bases. From germline, CDR1 is MNHEY and CDR2 SMNVEV (reference sequence). CDR3 length equals 17 residues. V gave up 2 bases and J gave up 5 bases; unmatched junction bases: 10. This CDR3 is CASSLLASGGFGDTQYF. The CDR3 nucleotides read TGTGCCAGCAGTTTACTGGCTAGCGGGGGTTTTGGAGATACGCAGTATTTT.

In its sample, this clone was seen a few times. This chain uses TRBV7-9 with TRBJ2-7; 9 bases line up with TRBD2. V dropped 1 base and J dropped 3; count of bases not matched to a gene: 7. CDR3 length equals 16 residues. Germline values: CDR1 SEHNR, CDR2 FQNEAQ (reference sequence). CDR3 in DNA: TGTGCCAGCAGCTTAGGGTGGGGGACTAGCAACTACGAGCAGTACTTC. Protein: CASSLGWGTSNYEQYF.

The gene calls are TRBV18 and TRBJ2-7; TRBD1 might be the D (6 bases). V lost 4 bases and J lost 3, with 13 bases in between. The CDR3 spans 14 residues. Looked up from germline, CDR1 is KGHSH and CDR2 is LQKENI. The CDR3 loop is CASSQGTPFYEQYF. DNA for the CDR3: TGTGCCAGCTCACAGGGGACACCCTTCTACGAGCAGTACTTC.

The chain is built from TRBV11-3 and TRBJ2-1; TRBD2 matches at 10 bases. CDR1 SGHNT and CDR2 YENEEA come from the germline V gene. J was trimmed by 5 bases and V by 5 bases; bases with no gene match: 3. The CDR3 contains 14 residues. The CDR3 is CASSPGLADNEQFF. In DNA form, the CDR3 reads TGTGCCAGCAGCCCAGGACTAGCGGACAATGAGCAGTTCTTC. Together with reference TRBV11-3 and TRBJ2-1, the CDR3 gives the full variable domain: EAGVVQSPRYKIIEKKQPVAFWCNPISGHNTLYWYLQNLGQGPELLIRYENEEAVDDSQLPKDRFSAERLKGVDSTLKIQPAELGDSAVYLCASSPGLADNEQFFGPGTRLTVL.

This chain connects TRBV27 to TRBJ2-1; 8 nucleotides agree with TRBD1. V lost 8 bases and J lost 3; bases outside the gene matches: 3. CDR1 is MNHEY, CDR2 SMNVEV, per germline (reference sequence). The CDR3 runs 13 residues. The CDR3 spells CASGQGIYNEQFF. The CDR3 coding sequence is TGTGCCAGCGGACAGGGTATCTACAATGAGCAGTTCTTC.

The chain links TRBV27 to TRBJ2-5, with D perhaps matching TRBD1 (5 bases). The DNA end is more similar to TRBJ2-7, so the J call may be wrong. This CDR3 is 13 amino acids long. CDR1 and CDR2 (germline): MNHEY, SMNVEV (reference sequence). The CDR3 protein is CASWGQGSYEQYF. CDR3 sequence (DNA): TGTGCCAGCTGGGGTCAGGGTTCCTACGAGCAGTACTTC.

The chain joins TRBV5-4 to TRBJ2-7; D gene unclear. Between the trimmed V and J ends, which lost 1 base and 5 bases, there was a span of 13 bases. CDR1 is SGHNT and CDR2 is YYREEE in the germline V gene (reference sequence). CDR3 length: 14 residues. The CDR3 bases are TGTGCCAGCAGCTTGAGTCTTCCCTCGGACGAGCAGTACTTC. Amino acids: CASSLSLPSDEQYF.

The gene calls are TRBV19 and TRBJ2-7, with 8 bases lining up with TRBD1. V lost 5 bases and J lost 3; bases outside the gene matches: 9. The CDR3 has 15 amino acids. The germline V gene has CDR1 LNHDA and CDR2 SQIVND (reference sequence). The chain's CDR3 is CASSPRDRRNYEQYF. DNA of the CDR3: TGTGCCAGTAGTCCCCGGGACAGGAGAAACTACGAGCAGTACTTC. The complete variable domain, with remaining parts taken from reference TRBV19 and TRBJ2-7, reads DGGITQSPKYLFRKEGQNVTLSCEQNLNHDAMYWYRQDPGQGLRLIYYSQIVNDFQKGDIAEGYSVSREKKESFPLTVTSAQKNPTAFYLCASSPRDRRNYEQYFGPGTRLTVT.

The chain links TRBV13 to TRBJ1-6, with D possibly matching TRBD1 (5 bases). Looked up from germline, CDR1 is PRHDT and CDR2 is FYEKMQ (reference sequence). Deletions cut 5 bases from V and 14 bases from J, with 16 bases between. CDR3 length equals 13 residues. In DNA, the CDR3 is TGTGCCAGCAGCCTGGGGACTGGGGGATCCCTCCACTTT. This gives the protein CASSLGTGGSLHF.

The chain recombines TRBV28 with TRBJ2-7, with TRBD1 identical over 11 bases. The CDR3 length is 11 residues. Trimming cost V 6 bases and J 13 bases; bases outside gene matches: 5. Germline loops: CDR1 MDHEN, CDR2 SYDVKM. As DNA, the CDR3 is TGTGCCAGCAGCCAGGACAGGGGGCCTTACTTC. This encodes CASSQDRGPYF.

V gene TRBV5-1 combines with J gene TRBJ1-3; 9 bases map to TRBD1. CDR1 is SGHRS and CDR2 is YFSETQ in the germline V gene. J gave up 0 bases and V 7 bases, and 5 bases lay outside the gene matches. CDR3 size: 15 residues. The CDR3 protein is CASGTGRTSGNTIYF. The CDR3 bases are TGCGCCAGCGGGACAGGGAGAACCTCTGGAAACACCATATATTTT.